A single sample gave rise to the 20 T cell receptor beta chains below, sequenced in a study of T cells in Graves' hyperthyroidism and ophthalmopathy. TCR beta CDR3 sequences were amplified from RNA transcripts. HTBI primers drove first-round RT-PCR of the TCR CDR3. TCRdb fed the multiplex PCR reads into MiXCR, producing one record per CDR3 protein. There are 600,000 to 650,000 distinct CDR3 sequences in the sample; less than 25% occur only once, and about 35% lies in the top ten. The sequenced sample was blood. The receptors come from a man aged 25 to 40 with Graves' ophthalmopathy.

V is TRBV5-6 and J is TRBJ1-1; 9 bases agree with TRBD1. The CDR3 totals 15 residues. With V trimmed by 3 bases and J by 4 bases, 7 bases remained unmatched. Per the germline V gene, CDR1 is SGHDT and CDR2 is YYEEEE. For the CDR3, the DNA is TGTGCCAGCAGCTCTGGGACAGGGATAGTCACTGAAGCTTTCTTT. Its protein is CASSSGTGIVTEAFF.

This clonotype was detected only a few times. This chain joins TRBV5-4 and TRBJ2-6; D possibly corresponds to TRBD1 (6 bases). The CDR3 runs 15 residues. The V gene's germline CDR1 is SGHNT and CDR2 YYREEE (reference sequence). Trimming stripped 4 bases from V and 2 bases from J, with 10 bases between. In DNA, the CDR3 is TGTGCCAGCAGCACCCACAGGGCTGGGGCCAACGTCCTGACTTTC. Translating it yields CASSTHRAGANVLTF.

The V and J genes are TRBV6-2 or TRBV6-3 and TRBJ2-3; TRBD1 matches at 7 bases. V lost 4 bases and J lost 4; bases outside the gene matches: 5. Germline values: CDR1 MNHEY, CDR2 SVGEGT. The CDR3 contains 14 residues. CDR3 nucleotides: TGTGCCAGCAGTTCACAGGGGACGTCAGATACGCAGTATTTT. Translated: CASSSQGTSDTQYF.

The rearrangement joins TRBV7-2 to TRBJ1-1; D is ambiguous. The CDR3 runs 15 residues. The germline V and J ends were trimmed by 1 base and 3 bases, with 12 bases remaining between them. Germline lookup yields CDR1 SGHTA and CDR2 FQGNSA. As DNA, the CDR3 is TGTGCCAGCAGCTTAGGAATCAGGCGGGACACTGAAGCTTTCTTT. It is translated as CASSLGIRRDTEAFF. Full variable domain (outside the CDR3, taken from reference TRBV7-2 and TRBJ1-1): GAGVSQSPSNKVTEKGKDVELRCDPISGHTALYWYRQSLGQGLEFLIYFQGNSAPDKSGLPSDRFSAERTGGSVSTLTIQRTQQEDSAVYLCASSLGIRRDTEAFFGQGTRLTVV.

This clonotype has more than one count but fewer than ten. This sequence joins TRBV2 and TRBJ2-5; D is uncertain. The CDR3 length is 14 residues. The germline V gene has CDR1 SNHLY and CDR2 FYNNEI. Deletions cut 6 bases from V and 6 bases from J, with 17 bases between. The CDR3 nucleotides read TGTGCCAGCAGGAACGGACCGGCTCGAAAGACCCAGTACTTC. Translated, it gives CASRNGPARKTQYF.

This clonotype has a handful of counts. As DNA, the CDR3 is TGTGCCAGCAGTAGCCCAAGGAGCTCCTACGAGCAGTACTTC. Its protein is CASSSPRSSYEQYF. The V and J genes are TRBV6-1 and TRBJ2-7; D unresolved. Germline V lookup: CDR1 MNHNS, CDR2 SASEGT. The CDR3 spans 14 residues. The germline V and J ends were trimmed by 5 bases and 0 bases, with 11 bases remaining between them.

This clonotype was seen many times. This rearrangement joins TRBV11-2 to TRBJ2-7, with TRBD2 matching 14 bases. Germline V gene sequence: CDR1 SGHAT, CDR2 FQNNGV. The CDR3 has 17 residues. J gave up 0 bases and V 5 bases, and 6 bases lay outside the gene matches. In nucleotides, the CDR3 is TGTGCCAGCAGCCGCACCGGGACTAGCGGGAGCTCCTACGAGCAGTACTTC. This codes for CASSRTGTSGSSYEQYF.

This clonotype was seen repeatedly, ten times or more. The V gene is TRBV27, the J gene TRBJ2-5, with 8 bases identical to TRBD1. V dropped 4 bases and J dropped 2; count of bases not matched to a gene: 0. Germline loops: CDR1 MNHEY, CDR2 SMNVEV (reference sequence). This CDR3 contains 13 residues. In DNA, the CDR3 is TGTGCCAGCAGTTGGACAGGGCAAGAGACCCAGTACTTC. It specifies CASSWTGQETQYF.

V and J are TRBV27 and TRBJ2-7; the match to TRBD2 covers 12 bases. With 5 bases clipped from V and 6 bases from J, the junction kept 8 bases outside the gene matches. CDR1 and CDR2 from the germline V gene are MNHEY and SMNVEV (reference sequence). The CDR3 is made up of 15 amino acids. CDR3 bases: TGTGCCAGCAGTCCCCTAGCGGGAGGGCCCCTCGAGCAGTACTTC. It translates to CASSPLAGGPLEQYF.

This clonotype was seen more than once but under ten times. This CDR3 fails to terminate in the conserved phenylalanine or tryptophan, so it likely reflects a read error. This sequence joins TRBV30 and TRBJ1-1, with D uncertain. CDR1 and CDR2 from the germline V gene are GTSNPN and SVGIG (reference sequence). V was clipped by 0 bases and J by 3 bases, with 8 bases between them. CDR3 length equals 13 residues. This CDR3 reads CAWSVSWDTEAFL. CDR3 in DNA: TGTGCCTGGAGTGTGAGTTGGGACACTGAAGCTTTCCTT.

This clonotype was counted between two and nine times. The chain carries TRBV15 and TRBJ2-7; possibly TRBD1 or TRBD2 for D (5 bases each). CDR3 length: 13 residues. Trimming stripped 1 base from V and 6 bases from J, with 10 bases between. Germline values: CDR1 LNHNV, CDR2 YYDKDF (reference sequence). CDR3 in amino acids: CATSRARAGEQYF. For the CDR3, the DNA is TGTGCCACCAGCAGAGCCAGGGCGGGCGAGCAGTACTTC.

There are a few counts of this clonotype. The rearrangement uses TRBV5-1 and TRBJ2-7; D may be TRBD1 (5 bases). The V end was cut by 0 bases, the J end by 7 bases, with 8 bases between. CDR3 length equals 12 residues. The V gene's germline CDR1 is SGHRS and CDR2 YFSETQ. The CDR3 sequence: CASSLVGQEQYF. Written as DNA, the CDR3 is TGCGCCAGCAGCTTGGTGGGGCAAGAGCAGTACTTC. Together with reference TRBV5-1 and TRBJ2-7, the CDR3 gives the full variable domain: KAGVTQTPRYLIKTRGQQVTLSCSPISGHRSVSWYQQTPGQGLQFLFEYFSETQRNKGNFPGRFSGRQFSNSRSEMNVSTLELGDSALYLCASSLVGQEQYFGPGTRLTVT.

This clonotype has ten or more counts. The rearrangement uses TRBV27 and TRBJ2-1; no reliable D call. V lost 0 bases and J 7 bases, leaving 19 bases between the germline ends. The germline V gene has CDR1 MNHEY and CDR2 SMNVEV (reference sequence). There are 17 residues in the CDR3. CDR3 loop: CASSLSIILALSNEQFF. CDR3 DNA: TGTGCCAGCAGTTTATCAATCATACTGGCATTGAGTAATGAGCAGTTCTTC.

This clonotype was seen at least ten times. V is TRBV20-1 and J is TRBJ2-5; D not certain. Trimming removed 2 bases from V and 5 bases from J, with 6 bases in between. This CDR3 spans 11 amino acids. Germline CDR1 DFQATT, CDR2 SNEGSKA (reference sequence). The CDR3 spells CSARSGETQYF. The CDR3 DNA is TGCAGTGCTAGATCTGGGGAGACCCAGTACTTC.

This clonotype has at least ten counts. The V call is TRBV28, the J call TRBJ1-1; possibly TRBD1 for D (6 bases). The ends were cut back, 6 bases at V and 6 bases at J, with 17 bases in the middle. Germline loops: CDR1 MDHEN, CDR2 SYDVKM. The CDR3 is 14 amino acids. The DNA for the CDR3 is TGTGCCAGCAGGTTTGACAGGACGACACCTGAAGCTTTCTTT. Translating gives CASRFDRTTPEAFF.

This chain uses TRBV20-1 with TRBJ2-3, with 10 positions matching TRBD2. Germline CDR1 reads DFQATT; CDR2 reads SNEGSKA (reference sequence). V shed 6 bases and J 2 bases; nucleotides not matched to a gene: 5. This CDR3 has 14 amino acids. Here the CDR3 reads CSARTSGNTDTQYF. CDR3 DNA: TGCAGTGCCCGGACTAGCGGTAACACAGATACGCAGTATTTT.

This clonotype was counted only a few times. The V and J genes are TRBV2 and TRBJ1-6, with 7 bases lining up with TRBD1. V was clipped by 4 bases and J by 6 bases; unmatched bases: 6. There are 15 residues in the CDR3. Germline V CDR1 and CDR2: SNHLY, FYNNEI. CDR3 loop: CASSGRRQGNSPLHF. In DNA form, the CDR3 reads TGTGCCAGCAGTGGAAGGAGACAGGGTAATTCACCCCTCCACTTT.

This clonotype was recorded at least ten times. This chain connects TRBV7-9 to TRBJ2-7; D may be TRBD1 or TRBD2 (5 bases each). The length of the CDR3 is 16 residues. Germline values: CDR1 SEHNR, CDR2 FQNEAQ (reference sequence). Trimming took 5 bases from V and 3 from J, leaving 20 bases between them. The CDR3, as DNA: TGTGCCAGCAGCCCTCCCCGGAACGGGGACGTCTACGAGCAGTACTTC. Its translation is CASSPPRNGDVYEQYF. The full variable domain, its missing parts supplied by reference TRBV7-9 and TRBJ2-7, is DTGVSQNPRHKITKRGQNVTFRCDPISEHNRLYWYRQTLGQGPEFLTYFQNEAQLEKSRLLSDRFSAERPKGSFSTLEIQRTEQGDSAMYLCASSPPRNGDVYEQYFGPGTRLTVT.

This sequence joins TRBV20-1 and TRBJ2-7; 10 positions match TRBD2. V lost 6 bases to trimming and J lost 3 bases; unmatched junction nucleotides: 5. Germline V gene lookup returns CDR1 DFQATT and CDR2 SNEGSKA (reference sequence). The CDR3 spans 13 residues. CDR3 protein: CSALAGVLYEQYF. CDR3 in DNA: TGCAGTGCCCTAGCGGGAGTGCTCTACGAGCAGTACTTC.

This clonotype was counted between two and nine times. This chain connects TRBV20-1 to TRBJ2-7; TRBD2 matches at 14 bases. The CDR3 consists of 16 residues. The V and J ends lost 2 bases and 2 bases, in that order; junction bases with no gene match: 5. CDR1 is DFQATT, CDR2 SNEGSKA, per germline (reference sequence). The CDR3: CSARSGTSGSPYEQYF. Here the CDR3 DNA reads TGCAGTGCTAGATCCGGGACTAGCGGGAGTCCCTACGAGCAGTACTTC.